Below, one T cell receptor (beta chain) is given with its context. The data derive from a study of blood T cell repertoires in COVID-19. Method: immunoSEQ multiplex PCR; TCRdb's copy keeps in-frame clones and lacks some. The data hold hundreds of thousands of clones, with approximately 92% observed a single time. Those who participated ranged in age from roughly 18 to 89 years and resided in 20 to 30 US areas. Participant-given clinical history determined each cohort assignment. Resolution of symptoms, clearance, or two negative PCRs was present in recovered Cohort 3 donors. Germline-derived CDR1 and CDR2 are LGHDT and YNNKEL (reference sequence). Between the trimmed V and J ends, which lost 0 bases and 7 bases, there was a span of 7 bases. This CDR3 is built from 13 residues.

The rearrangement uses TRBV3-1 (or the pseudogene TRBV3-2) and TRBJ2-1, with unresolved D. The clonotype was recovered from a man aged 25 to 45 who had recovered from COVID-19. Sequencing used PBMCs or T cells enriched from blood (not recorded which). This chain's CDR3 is CASSQDRENEQFF. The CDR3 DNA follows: TGTGCCAGCAGCCAAGATCGAGAAAATGAGCAGTTCTTC.